This TCR beta chain derives from a study of technical replicates of blood from a few donors. Germline values: CDR1 SQVTM, CDR2 ANQGSEA. V lost 7 bases and J lost 6, with 11 bases in between. This CDR3 region has 11 residues. Some clones are missing from TCRdb's copy, which holds only in-frame ones; the method was immunoSEQ multiplex PCR. Of over 75,000 clones in the sample, around 97% were seen once. This TCR was sampled from a human donor in good health. The chain employs TRBV29-1 and TRBJ2-3, with a tentative D call TRBD1 (5 bases). The sequencing sample was made of T cells isolated from PBMCs. The CDR3 coding sequence is TGCAGCGCCTCAGGGTTGGATACGCAGTATTTT. As protein: CSASGLDTQYF.